This TCR beta chain was sequenced during a study of CXCR3-negative and CXCR3-positive naive CD8 T cells. Study overall: For each library, about 1.5 +/- 0.3 million TRB reads were obtained, 130 million to 150 million in total.

UMI-tagged TRB cDNA libraries were built via 5' RACE. TCRdb re-analyzed the 5' RACE reads; it lists each CDR3 protein once, without DNA. Recorded for this sample: around 140,000 distinct CDR3 sequences. A note on this clonotype: Its antigen is not identified.

Every individual CD8+ T cell subset underwent sorting in triplicate at 330,000 or so cells apiece. This CDR3 spans 15 amino acids. Germline V gene sequence: CDR1 DFQATT, CDR2 SNEGSKA (reference sequence). Study-level points and caveats: The study found that naive CXCR3-negative and CXCR3-positive cells shared TRBV-TRBJ usage, while memory cells differed.

V and J are TRBV20-1 and TRBJ2-2; the TRBD1 assignment by TCRdb is unverifiable without DNA. The material sequenced was naive CXCR3- CD8+ T cells from blood. Specified subset: CD45RO-CCR7+CD27+CD95- naive CD8+ T cells lacking CXCR3 (TNR3-). The clonotype was recovered from a human donor in good health. Some clones in this sample may be carry-over from other donors' samples. CDR3 protein: CSARGGGLGPGELFF.